These T cell receptor beta chains were read from a single sample in a study of blood T cell repertoires in COVID-19. The method was immunoSEQ multiplex PCR; TCRdb's version includes in-frame clones alone and lacks a portion of them. This table holds about 150,000 clones, around 79% found once. The specimen was peripheral blood. The receptors here all came from a man in his fifties or sixties with active or convalescent COVID-19. The conserved cysteine and the conserved F or W are not part of the CDR3 here. Each record gives: J gene, V gene, CDR3 protein.

TRBJ1-5	TRBV6-1	ASSELTGVGNQPQH
TRBJ2-3	TRBV28	ASSLLGGEKSTDTQY
TRBJ1-1	TRBV28	ASSLVRGHTEAF
TRBJ1-2	TRBV12-3/TRBV12-4	ASSSGFYGYT
TRBJ2-7	TRBV6-5	ASSWDWGGYEQY
TRBJ2-7	TRBV7-3	ASSSLAGGPHEQY
TRBJ2-1	TRBV3-1/TRBV3-2	ASSPTSESSEQF
TRBJ1-4	TRBV10-2	ASSMTVTNEKLF
TRBJ1-1	TRBV6-1	ASSEALLRGRVLGEAF
TRBJ1-6	TRBV28	ASSLYGGLSYNSPLH
TRBJ2-7	TRBV9	ASSVGEVFDEQY
TRBJ2-1	TRBV5-1	ASSSLGLDYNEQF
TRBJ2-5	TRBV30	AWSVLGGGETQY
TRBJ2-4	TRBV3-1/TRBV3-2	ASSQENWAKNIQY
TRBJ1-6	TRBV3-1/TRBV3-2	ASSQERQGMSPLH
TRBJ2-5	TRBV6-2/TRBV6-3	ASSYGGRRLY
TRBJ1-3	TRBV5-5	ASSLVQQGAGNTIY
TRBJ2-7	TRBV29-1	SVVGQATYEQY
TRBJ1-3	TRBV5-1	ASSLESMSSGNTIY
TRBJ2-3	TRBV25-1	ASSDGQPSTDTQY
TRBJ2-7	TRBV12-2	ASRVRTGLVTYEQY
TRBJ2-1	TRBV18	ASQSGRYGNEQF
TRBJ2-1	TRBV7-9	ASSPTSGRSYNEQF
TRBJ2-7	TRBV5-8	ASSLLGGIYEQY
TRBJ1-5	TRBV28	ASSNLDRGHQPQH
TRBJ2-7	TRBV6-5	ASSYANTGTYEQY
TRBJ2-5	TRBV19	ASSPRAAQQETQY
TRBJ2-5	TRBV7-9	ASSLAGGRETQY
TRBJ2-3	TRBV7-6	ASSPRASGRNPPDTQY
TRBJ1-2	TRBV10-1	ASSDDTPGYGYT
TRBJ2-3	TRBV4-2	ASSQDRPSGLDTQY
TRBJ1-3	TRBV4-2	ASSQEFSLSGNTIY
TRBJ2-1	TRBV27	ASRFGGEGWNEQF
TRBJ2-7	TRBV27	ASSRAGGTYEQY
TRBJ2-1	TRBV6-5	ASSYGGLAYNEQF
TRBJ2-2	TRBV11-2	ASSQTSGISGELF
TRBJ2-7	TRBV5-5	ASSFSGTSGSPYEQY
TRBJ2-6	TRBV25-1	ASSESRSSGANVLT
TRBJ1-6	TRBV28	ASKGLLNNSPLH
TRBJ1-5	TRBV5-1	ASSQVGGSNQPQH
TRBJ1-2	TRBV5-1	ASSLRRKNYGYT
TRBJ1-1	TRBV9	ASSSTGTTYTEAF
TRBJ2-7	TRBV14	ASSQLLAYEQY
TRBJ2-7	TRBV13	ASSPTPQGAWGEQY
TRBJ2-5	TRBV6-5	ASRVLAGNLETQY
TRBJ1-2	TRBV7-9	ASSADRVAAGYT
TRBJ2-7	TRBV11-3	ASSPGQASDEQY
TRBJ2-1	TRBV7-8	ASSSARAGGHNEQF
TRBJ2-3	TRBV7-9	ASSLNPSGAFTDTQY
TRBJ2-3	TRBV7-3	ASSSDLGPDTQY
TRBJ2-1	TRBV7-3	ASSSLLAGAGEQF
TRBJ2-5	TRBV7-2	ASSLVGAGVSETQY
TRBJ2-5	TRBV7-3	ASSLQLAGVGGTQY
TRBJ1-1	TRBV12-1	ASSFSSSGKTEAF
TRBJ2-5	TRBV7-8	ASSLDRGDDQETQY
TRBJ2-3	TRBV11-3	ASSLGTGVRGDTQY
TRBJ1-5	TRBV9	ASSPQGYGNQPQH